The 27 T cell receptor beta chains given below trace back to one sample, sequenced in a study of cytomegalovirus exposure and HLA in healthy donors. Primers included in the PCR were 60 Vbeta and 13 Jbeta primers. Data came from immunoSEQ multiplex PCR; TCRdb stores just in-frame clones and leaves some out. The sample shows about 220,000 clones, 82% of them seen only once. Sequenced material: PBMCs. These receptors came from a man in his forties or fifties in good health and CMV-seropositive.

The chain couples TRBV7-9 to TRBJ2-1; possibly TRBD2 for D (5 bases). Germline V gives CDR1 SEHNR, CDR2 FQNEAQ (reference sequence). V was trimmed by 5 bases and J by 1 base, leaving 15 bases between them. The CDR3 is 16 residues long. CDR3 nucleotides: TGTGCCAGCAGCCCCTTAGGCGGACTTTCCTACAATGAGCAGTTCTTC. It specifies CASSPLGGLSYNEQFF.

A note on this clone: Relative to the germline gene, one junction end is altered; a read error may explain this. This rearrangement joins TRBV7-7 to TRBJ2-5; D is perhaps TRBD1 (6 bases). CDR3 length: 14 residues. The germline CDR1 and CDR2 sequences are SSHAT and FNYEAQ (reference sequence). This CDR3 is CASSRSGQQETQYF. The CDR3 coding sequence is TGTGCTAGCAGCCGCAGCGGACAGCAAGAGACCCAGTACTTC.

The V gene is TRBV30, the J gene TRBJ2-2; 8 nucleotides align to TRBD1. The junction had 13 bases not matched to a gene; V was cut back by 7 bases and J by 0 bases. Germline lookup yields CDR1 GTSNPN and CDR2 SVGIG (reference sequence). The CDR3 is 17 amino acids. CDR3 DNA: TGTGCCTTCAGGACAGGGATGATCTCTCCGAACACCGGGGAGCTGTTTTTT. It encodes CAFRTGMISPNTGELFF.

The chain couples TRBV14 to TRBJ2-2; 9 positions agree with TRBD2. In germline, CDR1 is SGHDN, CDR2 FVKESK. Trimming removed 4 bases from V and 8 bases from J; junction bases left unmatched: 23. The CDR3 extends over 20 amino acids. The CDR3 here is CASSPLRGLAVTRNVGELFF. CDR3 nucleotide sequence: TGTGCCAGCAGCCCCCTCCGGGGACTAGCTGTCACGAGAAACGTGGGGGAGCTGTTTTTT.

The V call is TRBV7-9, the J call TRBJ2-6; TRBD1 matches at 11 bases. Germline CDR1 is SEHNR and CDR2 is FQNEAQ (reference sequence). This CDR3 has 19 amino acids. J lost 0 bases, V lost 7 bases, and 11 bases had no gene match. CDR3 sequence (DNA): TGTGCCAGCACCGAATACCGGGACAGGGGGACCTCTGGGGCCAACGTCCTGACTTTC. This translates into CASTEYRDRGTSGANVLTF. The variable domain in full, with the rest retrieved from reference TRBV7-9 and TRBJ2-6, is DTGVSQNPRHKITKRGQNVTFRCDPISEHNRLYWYRQTLGQGPEFLTYFQNEAQLEKSRLLSDRFSAERPKGSFSTLEIQRTEQGDSAMYLCASTEYRDRGTSGANVLTFGAGSRLTVL.

The CDR3: CASSRTSGSSYEQYF. CDR3 DNA sequence: TGTGCCAGCAGCCGGACTAGCGGGAGTTCCTACGAGCAGTACTTC. The rearrangement links TRBV7-9 to TRBJ2-7; 13 nucleotides align to TRBD2. The germline V gene encodes CDR1 SEHNR and CDR2 FQNEAQ (reference sequence). The CDR3 extends over 15 amino acids. The V and J ends lost 5 bases and 1 base, in that order; junction bases with no gene match: 2.

The chain carries TRBV9 and TRBJ1-2, with D tentatively TRBD1 (6 bases). Germline loops: CDR1 SGDLS, CDR2 YYNGEE. Deletions cut 0 bases from V and 8 bases from J, with 14 bases between. The CDR3 has 14 amino acids. The CDR3 region is CASSVEGGAMGYTF. DNA for the CDR3: TGTGCCAGCAGCGTAGAGGGGGGGGCGATGGGCTACACCTTC.

This clone has just a few counts. The rearrangement uses TRBV27 and TRBJ2-1; weak D call: TRBD2 (6 bases). V dropped 5 bases and J dropped 6 bases, with 17 bases sitting between them. The length of the CDR3 is 15 residues. Germline V gives CDR1 MNHEY, CDR2 SMNVEV (reference sequence). The CDR3 spells CASSTTPFSGNEQFF. In nucleotides, the CDR3 is TGTGCCAGCAGTACAACCCCCTTTAGCGGCAATGAGCAGTTCTTC.

The V gene is TRBV11-2, the J gene TRBJ1-2; 9 nucleotides line up with TRBD1. There are 17 residues in the CDR3. Germline V gene data show CDR1 as SGHAT and CDR2 as FQNNGV. Trimming took 5 bases from V and 3 from J; bases not matched to a gene: 13. The CDR3 sequence: CASSDPGQGFFDYGYTF. In nucleotides, the CDR3 is TGTGCCAGCAGCGATCCGGGACAGGGTTTTTTTGACTATGGCTACACCTTC.

This clone appeared a few times. Other DNA sequences in the same sample also yield this CDR3. This rearrangement joins TRBV2 to TRBJ1-1; 8 bases agree with TRBD1. Trimming cost V 5 bases and J 5 bases; bases outside gene matches: 4. The CDR3 is 13 amino acids. Germline V gene lookup returns CDR1 SNHLY and CDR2 FYNNEI. The CDR3: CASSQGAGTEAFF. CDR3 sequence (DNA): TGTGCCAGCAGTCAGGGGGCAGGTACTGAAGCTTTCTTT.

This sequence joins TRBV7-8 and TRBJ2-5, with D possibly being TRBD1 (6 bases). TRBJ2-7 matches the DNA end more closely, so the J call is doubtful. The CDR3 contains 13 residues. The germline V gene encodes CDR1 SGHVS and CDR2 FQNEAQ. CDR3 bases: TGTGCCAGCAGCCACGGACAGCTCTACGAGCAGTACTTC. Residues: CASSHGQLYEQYF.

The CDR3 region is CASMPPGTSGPVGETQYF. The CDR3 nucleotides are TGTGCCAGCATGCCGCCCGGGACTAGCGGTCCCGTAGGTGAGACCCAGTACTTC. The chain carries TRBV7-9 and TRBJ2-5; 11 positions agree with TRBD2. This CDR3 spans 18 amino acids. Per the germline V gene, CDR1 is SEHNR and CDR2 is FQNEAQ (reference sequence). Trimming cost V 7 bases and J 5 bases; bases outside gene matches: 18.

Note on this clone: Other DNA sequences in this sample translate to the same CDR3. The gene calls are TRBV5-1 and TRBJ2-1; weak D call: TRBD1 (5 bases). The CDR3 covers 13 residues. The V end lost 4 bases, the J end lost 4 bases, and 9 bases lay between the germline ends. Germline V CDR1 and CDR2: SGHRS, YFSETQ. DNA for the CDR3: TGCGCCAGCAGCCTCGACAGTTACAATGAGCAGTTCTTC. Amino acid sequence: CASSLDSYNEQFF. The variable domain in full, completed from reference TRBV5-1 and TRBJ2-1, reads KAGVTQTPRYLIKTRGQQVTLSCSPISGHRSVSWYQQTPGQGLQFLFEYFSETQRNKGNFPGRFSGRQFSNSRSEMNVSTLELGDSALYLCASSLDSYNEQFFGPGTRLTVL.

This chain links TRBV9 with TRBJ2-1; 10 positions agree with TRBD2. Germline assignment: CDR1 SGDLS and CDR2 YYNGEE. After removal of 0 bases from V and 10 bases from J, the junction contained 7 bases not matched to a gene. The CDR3 consists of 15 residues. As DNA, the CDR3 is TGTGCCAGCAGCGTAGAACCAGCGGGAGGGCCGGAGCAGTTCTTC. It specifies CASSVEPAGGPEQFF. Filled out from reference TRBV9 and TRBJ2-1, the complete variable domain reads DSGVTQTPKHLITATGQRVTLRCSPRSGDLSVYWYQQSLDQGLQFLIQYYNGEERAKGNILERFSAQQFPDLHSELNLSSLELGDSALYFCASSVEPAGGPEQFFGPGTRLTVL.

The chain has TRBV5-1 and TRBJ2-7; 7 bases agree with TRBD2. V was clipped by 0 bases and J by 0 bases; unmatched bases: 6. The germline CDR1 and CDR2 sequences are SGHRS and YFSETQ. The CDR3 is 16 amino acids. CDR3 loop: CASSLEGGGSSYEQYV. CDR3 DNA sequence: TGCGCCAGCAGCTTGGAAGGTGGCGGGAGCTCCTACGAGCAGTACGTC.

The chain combines TRBV10-1 with TRBJ2-5; 7 bases align to TRBD1. CDR1 is WNHNN, CDR2 SYGVQD, per germline (reference sequence). The CDR3 contains 14 residues. The V gene end was trimmed by 3 bases and the J gene end by 4 bases; junction bases not matched to a gene: 5. The CDR3 spells CASSERGPGETQYF. In nucleotides, the CDR3 is TGCGCCAGCAGTGAAAGGGGGCCCGGAGAGACCCAGTACTTC.

The V and J genes are TRBV7-8 and TRBJ2-7, with 7 bases that match TRBD2. V lost 4 bases and J lost 5; bases outside the gene matches: 11. The length of the CDR3 is 15 residues. Germline CDR1 reads SGHVS; CDR2 reads FQNEAQ. The CDR3 here is CASSSPRGLENEQYF. As DNA, the CDR3 is TGTGCCAGCAGCTCTCCCCGAGGACTAGAGAACGAGCAGTACTTC.

V is TRBV21-1 and J is TRBJ2-2; the table calls TRBD1, which could not be checked here. TRBV21-1 is annotated as a pseudogene. The CDR3 has 16 amino acids. As DNA, the CDR3 is TGTGCCAGCAGCAACCTCCGGGACAGACGGATCGGGGAGCTGTTTTTT. Translating it yields CASSNLRDRRIGELFF.

CDR3: CASSESGGRNTGELFF. The CDR3 DNA sequence: TGCGCCAGCAGTGAGTCCGGGGGGCGCAACACCGGGGAGCTGTTTTTT. The chain has TRBV10-1 and TRBJ2-2; possible D gene TRBD2, 7 bases. Deletions cut 0 bases from V and 2 bases from J, with 10 bases between. Germline lookup yields CDR1 WNHNN and CDR2 SYGVQD (reference sequence). The CDR3 is made up of 16 amino acids.

The V gene is TRBV6-5, the J gene TRBJ1-1; D may be TRBD1 (5 bases). The CDR3 runs 13 residues. The V end was cut by 7 bases, the J end by 5 bases, with 14 bases between. From germline, CDR1 is MNHEY and CDR2 SVGAGI. In nucleotides, the CDR3 is TGTGCCAGCAACTGGGGGGGAGGGACTGAAGCTTTCTTT. Translating it yields CASNWGGGTEAFF.

This clone was observed once. This chain connects TRBV27 to TRBJ2-1; D is perhaps TRBD2 (6 bases). The germline CDR1 and CDR2 sequences are MNHEY and SMNVEV (reference sequence). There are 16 residues in the CDR3. V lost 0 bases to trimming and J lost 6 bases, with 15 bases between them. CDR3 residues: CASSLSPGTGINEQFF. In nucleotides, the CDR3 is TGTGCCAGCAGTTTATCGCCCGGGACTGGCATCAATGAGCAGTTCTTC.

The chain employs TRBV5-4 and TRBJ2-5, with 7 nucleotides matching TRBD2. The CDR3 consists of 14 residues. V was pared by 4 bases and J by 2 bases, with 5 bases of the junction left unmatched. In germline, CDR1 is SGHNT, CDR2 YYREEE (reference sequence). CDR3 amino acids: CASSRTSVQETQYF. The CDR3 DNA reads TGTGCCAGCAGCAGAACTAGCGTACAAGAGACCCAGTACTTC.

The rearrangement uses TRBV30 and TRBJ2-3; 9 bases fit TRBD1. The CDR3 totals 13 residues. Germline V gene sequence: CDR1 GTSNPN, CDR2 SVGIG (reference sequence). V lost 5 bases, J lost 5 bases, and 5 bases stayed unmatched. CDR3 region: CAWGTGFQDTQYF. CDR3 sequence (DNA): TGTGCCTGGGGGACAGGGTTTCAAGATACGCAGTATTTT.

The chain couples TRBV19 to TRBJ2-6, with 10 bases matching TRBD2. The CDR3 length is 18 residues. The germline V gene has CDR1 LNHDA and CDR2 SQIVND (reference sequence). Losses at the gene ends were 7 bases for V and 0 bases for J; bases not matched to a gene: 9. The CDR3 reads CASTDLAGVLSGANVLTF. CDR3 nucleotide sequence: TGTGCCAGTACCGATCTAGCGGGAGTCCTCTCTGGGGCCAACGTCCTGACTTTC.

The CDR3 reads CSVGEGQFTGELFF. For the CDR3, the DNA is TGCAGCGTTGGGGAAGGACAGTTCACCGGGGAGCTGTTTTTT. The chain is built from TRBV29-1 and TRBJ2-2, with a possible D match to TRBD1 (6 bases). The V and J ends lost 4 bases and 4 bases respectively, with 13 bases between them. Germline CDR1 and CDR2: SQVTM and ANQGSEA. The CDR3 totals 14 residues.

This clone has more than one count but fewer than ten. The chain recombines TRBV27 with TRBJ1-2, with 7 bases fitting TRBD1. The CDR3 is made up of 15 amino acids. With 0 bases clipped from V and 7 bases from J, the junction kept 8 bases outside the gene matches. Germline assignment: CDR1 MNHEY and CDR2 SMNVEV (reference sequence). The CDR3: CASSLSYGDSGGYTF. CDR3 nucleotide sequence: TGTGCCAGCAGTTTATCGTACGGGGACAGCGGTGGCTACACCTTC.

V and J are TRBV9 and TRBJ2-1, with 9 bases identical to TRBD2. Germline V CDR1 and CDR2: SGDLS, YYNGEE. The junction had 11 bases not matched to a gene; V was cut back by 4 bases and J by 6 bases. This CDR3 region has 16 residues. CDR3 DNA sequence: TGTGCCAGCAGCACTCAGCGGGAGGCGGGTTCCAATGAGCAGTTCTTC. Protein product: CASSTQREAGSNEQFF.